One TCR beta chain is described in this entry. This sample was taken from a study of cytomegalovirus exposure and HLA in healthy donors. Use of 60 Vbeta and 13 Jbeta primers characterized the PCR. Profiled with immunoSEQ multiplex PCR; TCRdb holds only in-frame clones, not every one. The data show about 110,000 clones, approximately 70% seen once. V was pared by 4 bases and J by 5 bases, with 8 bases of the junction left unmatched. Germline CDR1 and CDR2: SEHNR and FQNEAQ (reference sequence). CDR3 length: 16 residues. Each donor's status was that of a healthy bone marrow donor. The source material was PBMCs. This clonotype originated in a man under 40 in good health and CMV-seropositive. V and J are TRBV7-9 and TRBJ1-5, with 10 bases matching TRBD1. CDR3 loop: CASSYSGQGIHQPQHF. CDR3 in DNA: TGTGCCAGCAGCTACTCGGGACAGGGGATCCATCAGCCCCAGCATTTT. Together with reference TRBV7-9 and TRBJ1-5, the CDR3 gives the full variable domain: DTGVSQNPRHKITKRGQNVTFRCDPISEHNRLYWYRQTLGQGPEFLTYFQNEAQLEKSRLLSDRFSAERPKGSFSTLEIQRTEQGDSAMYLCASSYSGQGIHQPQHFGDGTRLSIL.